This T cell receptor (beta chain) was identified in a study of Graves' ophthalmopathy and Graves' hyperthyroidism. Study outcomes and limitations: From stable hyperthyroidism, ophthalmopathy was separated by a 13-signature model with around 90% sensitivity and over 70% specificity. Blood was where most expanded thyroid clonotypes above 0.001 frequency also turned up.

Aged 18 to 65, the patients with hyperthyroidism had under 2 months' duration and were newly diagnosed. Patients with other autoimmune diseases, uncontrolled infections, pregnancy or lactation were excluded. CDR3 regions of TCR beta were amplified from RNA transcripts. HTBI primers were used in a first-round RT-PCR, which preceded a second-round multiplex PCR. One entry per CDR3 protein results from TCRdb running MiXCR on the multiplex PCR reads. Of about 1.2 million distinct CDR3 sequences listed, 35% to 40% were seen once; the top ten hold over 8.5%. This clonotype appeared a few times. The antigen is undetermined. The CDR3 totals 15 residues. Germline V lookup: CDR1 SNHLY, CDR2 FYNNEI. The germline V and J ends were trimmed by 6 bases and 4 bases, with 15 bases remaining between them.

The sample taken for sequencing was peripheral blood or thyroid tissue (not recorded which). The chain uses TRBV2 and TRBJ2-2; D uncertain. The receptor was derived from an adult man with Graves' hyperthyroidism. CDR3 in amino acids: CASSSRRSVTGELFF. Here the CDR3 DNA reads TGTGCCAGCAGCTCCCGTAGGTCCGTCACCGGGGAGCTGTTTTTT.